The 25 T cell receptor beta chains below were found in one sample sequenced in a study of cytomegalovirus exposure and HLA in healthy donors. Repertoires were generated with immunoSEQ multiplex PCR, while TCRdb's copy carries only in-frame clones and drops some. The table shows around 140,000 clones, with roughly 86% occurring only once. The sequencing sample was made of PBMCs. These receptors all stem from a man in his late teens or twenties in good health and CMV-seropositive.

This clone was found once. The chain couples TRBV5-1 to TRBJ1-2; 7 bases align to TRBD1. The V gene end was trimmed by 2 bases and the J gene end by 6 bases; junction bases not matched to a gene: 4. This CDR3 comprises 13 residues. Looked up from germline, CDR1 is SGHRS and CDR2 is YFSETQ. This CDR3 is CASSFSQGDGYTF. In nucleotides, the CDR3 is TGCGCCAGCAGCTTTTCGCAGGGGGATGGCTACACCTTC.

The chain couples TRBV28 to TRBJ1-2; possibly TRBD1 for D (5 bases). This CDR3 comprises 14 residues. V was shortened by 2 bases and J by 7 bases, with 14 bases between the two germline ends. CDR1 is MDHEN and CDR2 is SYDVKM in the germline V gene. CDR3 in amino acids: CASSLPQGSGGYTF. The CDR3 nucleotides read TGTGCCAGCAGTTTACCCCAGGGCTCTGGTGGCTACACCTTC.

V usage is TRBV6-1 and J usage is TRBJ2-1; D may be TRBD2 (5 bases). V shed 2 bases and J shed 10 bases, with 6 bases lying between them. CDR1 MNHNS and CDR2 SASEGT come from the germline V gene. This CDR3 comprises 11 residues. CDR3 nucleotides: TGTGCCAGCAGTGAAAGAGGGGAGCAGTTCTTC. Amino acids: CASSERGEQFF.

The rearrangement joins TRBV6-1 to TRBJ1-6; D gene unclear. V shed 7 bases and J shed 10 bases, with 14 bases lying between them. This CDR3 region has 13 residues. Germline V gene data show CDR1 as MNHNS and CDR2 as SASEGT. The CDR3 DNA sequence: TGTGCCAGCATCCCCCGGGGTCGGTCACCCCTCCACTTT. Translated: CASIPRGRSPLHF.

In DNA, the CDR3 is TGTGCCAGCAGCGTCCAAGGGGGCGCGAACATTCAGTACTTC. Amino acid sequence: CASSVQGGANIQYF. The gene calls are TRBV7-2 and TRBJ2-4; 7 nucleotides agree with TRBD1. Germline loops: CDR1 SGHTA, CDR2 FQGNSA. The CDR3 runs 14 residues. With V trimmed by 5 bases and J by 7 bases, 8 bases remained unmatched.

The chain has TRBV27 and TRBJ2-1; TRBD2 agrees at 8 bases. CDR1 is MNHEY, CDR2 SMNVEV, per germline (reference sequence). V was clipped by 9 bases and J by 9 bases; unmatched bases: 22. This CDR3 has 17 amino acids. The CDR3 loop reads CASIRRSQGTRGGEQFF. The CDR3 DNA follows: TGTGCCAGTATACGACGTTCCCAGGGGACTAGGGGGGGTGAGCAGTTCTTC.

This clone was observed once. The chain carries TRBV4-2 and TRBJ2-5; 10 bases match TRBD1. V was pared by 4 bases and J by 5 bases, with 7 bases of the junction left unmatched. The CDR3 sequence is 15 residues long. Per germline, CDR1 LGHNA and CDR2 YNFKEQ. The CDR3 bases are TGTGCCAGCAGCCCAAATGGACAGGGGGAGGAGACCCAGTACTTC. Its translation: CASSPNGQGEETQYF.

V usage is TRBV19 and J usage is TRBJ2-5; no definite D call. V shed 4 bases and J shed 7 bases, with 7 bases lying between them. The CDR3 sequence is 11 residues long. Germline V gene lookup returns CDR1 LNHDA and CDR2 SQIVND (reference sequence). The CDR3 DNA follows: TGTGCCAGTAGTAACTCCGGGACCCAGTACTTC. Its translation is CASSNSGTQYF.

The chain combines TRBV4-1 with TRBJ1-2, with 8 bases identical to TRBD1. This CDR3 has 16 residues. Germline V gene data show CDR1 as MGHRA and CDR2 as YSYEKL. Losses at the gene ends were 1 base for V and 0 bases for J; bases not matched to a gene: 4. The chain's CDR3 is CASSQAPGQANYGYTF. The CDR3, as DNA: TGCGCCAGCAGCCAAGCGCCGGGACAGGCTAACTATGGCTACACCTTC.

The chain recombines TRBV11-2 with TRBJ1-4, with D possibly matching TRBD1 (5 bases). The germline V gene has CDR1 SGHAT and CDR2 FQNNGV. Between the trimmed V and J ends, which lost 5 bases and 11 bases, there was a span of 15 bases. The CDR3 spans 13 residues. The CDR3 region has the DNA TGTGCCAGCAGCGTCGAGTCCGGGGGGAAACTGTTTTTT. Translating it yields CASSVESGGKLFF. The entire variable domain, with the rest obtained from reference TRBV11-2 and TRBJ1-4, is as follows: EAGVAQSPRYKIIEKRQSVAFWCNPISGHATLYWYQQILGQGPKLLIQFQNNGVVDDSQLPKDRFSAERLKGVDSTLKIQPAKLEDSAVYLCASSVESGGKLFFGSGTQLSVL.

The J gene is TRBJ1-2, the V gene TRBV30; TRBD1 is a possible D gene (5 bases). Germline V CDR1 and CDR2: GTSNPN, SVGIG (reference sequence). CDR3 size: 15 residues. V was cut by 1 base and J by 8 bases, with 20 bases left in between. The CDR3 coding sequence is TGTGCCTGGAGTGAGGGGCATAGTTTTGCGGAAGGCTACACCTTC. Its protein product is CAWSEGHSFAEGYTF.

This rearrangement joins TRBV5-4 to TRBJ1-2; D is unclear. Germline CDR1 is SGHNT and CDR2 is YYREEE (reference sequence). CDR3 size: 15 residues. Trimming took off 0 bases at V and 5 bases at J, with 14 bases between the two ends. DNA of the CDR3: TGTGCCAGCAGCTTGGAGGTAGAGGTAGGATATGGCTACACCTTC. This gives the protein CASSLEVEVGYGYTF.

The chain couples TRBV7-9 to TRBJ1-2; 9 bases agree with TRBD1. CDR3 size: 14 residues. The trim removed 0 bases at V and 6 bases at J, leaving 2 bases unmatched. The germline V gene has CDR1 SEHNR and CDR2 FQNEAQ (reference sequence). The CDR3 sequence is CASSLAGTGHGYTF. CDR3 bases: TGTGCCAGCAGCTTAGCTGGGACAGGGCATGGCTACACCTTC. Combining the CDR3 with reference TRBV7-9 and TRBJ1-2 gives the whole variable domain DTGVSQNPRHKITKRGQNVTFRCDPISEHNRLYWYRQTLGQGPEFLTYFQNEAQLEKSRLLSDRFSAERPKGSFSTLEIQRTEQGDSAMYLCASSLAGTGHGYTFGSGTRLTVV.

The chain has TRBV6-1 and TRBJ1-1; D is possibly TRBD1 (6 bases). Germline V lookup: CDR1 MNHNS, CDR2 SASEGT. This CDR3 contains 16 residues. Trimming left V 0 bases short and J 4 bases short, with 15 bases between. The CDR3 coding sequence is TGTGCCAGCAGTGAAGCTAGTGGGGGCATCAGCACTGAAGCTTTCTTT. Translation gives CASSEASGGISTEAFF.

This clone was observed a single time. The chain uses TRBV7-9 and TRBJ2-7; 7 bases fit TRBD1. The ends lost 5 bases at V and 6 bases at J; junction bases unmatched: 7. Germline CDR1 and CDR2: SEHNR and FQNEAQ (reference sequence). The CDR3 is made up of 13 amino acids. The CDR3 DNA follows: TGTGCCAGCAGCACCGGACAGGCCGTCGAGCAGTACTTC. Its protein product is CASSTGQAVEQYF.

The V gene is TRBV19, the J gene TRBJ2-1; D uncertain. Germline V CDR1 and CDR2: LNHDA, SQIVND (reference sequence). Trimming took 0 bases from V and 7 from J, leaving 10 bases between them. The CDR3 runs 14 residues. The DNA for the CDR3 is TGTGCCAGTAGTATAGATCCCTCGGGTAATGAGCAGTTCTTC. Translation gives CASSIDPSGNEQFF.

The rearrangement links TRBV19 to TRBJ2-1; possibly TRBD2 for D (5 bases). V lost 7 bases and J lost 8, with 21 bases in between. CDR3 length equals 15 residues. The germline V gene encodes CDR1 LNHDA and CDR2 SQIVND (reference sequence). The CDR3 DNA is TGTGCCAGTATTAACCGCCCCGGAGGTAGCGATGAGCAGTTCTTC. This codes for CASINRPGGSDEQFF.

The V and J genes are TRBV10-3 and TRBJ1-5; D remains ambiguous. V was clipped by 11 bases and J by 2 bases, with 16 bases between them. There are 14 residues in the CDR3. Germline V gives CDR1 ENHRY, CDR2 SYGVKD. Here the CDR3 DNA reads TGTGCCGTCACGGGAGATGTTGGCAATCAGCCCCAGCATTTT. It specifies CAVTGDVGNQPQHF.

This clone was counted a single time. The chain is built from TRBV11-2 and TRBJ2-1, with 7 bases identical to TRBD1. CDR1 is SGHAT and CDR2 is FQNNGV in the germline V gene. The junction had 13 bases not matched to a gene; V was cut back by 0 bases and J by 8 bases. The CDR3 runs to 17 residues. DNA of the CDR3: TGTGCCAGCAGCTTAGATCGTCCATCGACAGGGCCGGATGAGCAGTTCTTC. This codes for CASSLDRPSTGPDEQFF.

The genes are TRBV5-4 and TRBJ2-3; D may be TRBD2 (5 bases). CDR1 SGHNT and CDR2 YYREEE come from the germline V gene (reference sequence). The CDR3 totals 14 residues. Deletions cut 4 bases from V and 4 bases from J, with 13 bases between. The CDR3 protein is CASSGWESPDTQYF. The CDR3 DNA sequence: TGTGCCAGCAGCGGGTGGGAGTCCCCAGATACGCAGTATTTT. Based on the CDR3 plus reference TRBV5-4 and TRBJ2-3, the full variable domain is ETGVTQSPTHLIKTRGQQVTLRCSSQSGHNTVSWYQQALGQGPQFIFQYYREEENGRGNFPPRFSGLQFPNYSSELNVNALELDDSALYLCASSGWESPDTQYFGPGTRLTVL.

This rearrangement joins TRBV30 to TRBJ2-1, with 9 positions matching TRBD2. The germline V gene encodes CDR1 GTSNPN and CDR2 SVGIG (reference sequence). CDR3 size: 13 residues. CDR3 nucleotides: TGTGTATACCTAGCGGGGCCCTACAATGAGCAGTTCTTC. It specifies CVYLAGPYNEQFF.

The genes are TRBV28 and TRBJ1-4, with 7 bases that match TRBD1. Trimming took 6 bases from V and 8 from J; bases not matched to a gene: 12. CDR1 is MDHEN and CDR2 is SYDVKM in the germline V gene. This CDR3 has 15 residues. CDR3 in DNA: TGTGCCAGCAGCCTTGGGACAGTTGGCGGCGAAAAACTGTTTTTT. It yields the protein CASSLGTVGGEKLFF. The whole variable domain, remainder taken from reference TRBV28 and TRBJ1-4, is DVKVTQSSRYLVKRTGEKVFLECVQDMDHENMFWYRQDPGLGLRLIYFSYDVKMKEKGDIPEGYSVSREKKERFSLILESASTNQTSMYLCASSLGTVGGEKLFFGSGTQLSVL.

V gene TRBV28 combines with J gene TRBJ1-1; 7 bases match TRBD1. CDR1 is MDHEN and CDR2 is SYDVKM in the germline V gene. The CDR3 is 12 amino acids. CDR3 protein: CTTRDRHTEAFF. CDR3 sequence (DNA): TGTACGACCCGGGACAGACACACTGAAGCTTTCTTT. The variable domain in full, with the rest retrieved from reference TRBV28 and TRBJ1-1, is DVKVTQSSRYLVKRTGEKVFLECVQDMDHENMFWYRQDPGLGLRLIYFSYDVKMKEKGDIPEGYSVSREKKERFSLILESASTNQTSMYLCTTRDRHTEAFFGQGTRLTVV.

The chain employs TRBV7-6 and TRBJ1-1; D gene ambiguous. The CDR3 covers 16 residues. CDR1 is SGHVS and CDR2 is FNYEAQ in the germline V gene. Trimming stripped 1 base from V and 1 base from J, with 13 bases between. As DNA, the CDR3 is TGTGCCAGCAGCTTAGGTCATGTGAGCAAGAACACTGAAGCTTTCTTT. Translation: CASSLGHVSKNTEAFF.

J is TRBJ2-2 and V is TRBV4-2; TRBD2 matches at 8 bases. After removal of 1 base from V and 4 bases from J, the junction contained 5 bases not matched to a gene. This CDR3 contains 16 residues. Per germline, CDR1 LGHNA and CDR2 YNFKEQ. CDR3 sequence: CASSQGTSLSTGELFF. DNA for the CDR3: TGTGCCAGCAGCCAAGGGACTAGCCTATCCACCGGGGAGCTGTTTTTT.